This is a list of T cell receptor beta chains from one sample in a study of cytomegalovirus exposure and HLA in healthy donors. Data came from immunoSEQ multiplex PCR; TCRdb stores just in-frame clones and leaves some out. The data show some 150,000 clones, with around 73% seen just once and 1.1% to 1.5% held by the top ten. The sequenced sample was PBMCs. These receptor sequences come from a male donor in good health and CMV-seronegative. CDR3s include the opening cysteine and the closing phenylalanine or tryptophan. The D gene is left open where the match is weak.

>TRBV5-1|TRBJ2-7|TRBD1
TGCGCCAGCACCCATGGACGACAGGGGGGTTACGAGCAGTACTTC
CASTHGRQGGYEQYF
>TRBV7-2|TRBJ2-3|TRBD2
TGTGCCAGCAGCAGGAGCGGGGGCACAGATACGCAGTATTTT
CASSRSGGTDTQYF
>TRBV15|TRBJ2-7|NA
TGTGCCACCAGCAGAGTTCGACTGGGCTCCTACGAGCAGTACTTC
CATSRVRLGSYEQYF
>TRBV7-2|TRBJ2-7|NA
TGTGCCAGCAGCTTAACGTCAGGGAAGAGCTACGAGCAGTACTTC
CASSLTSGKSYEQYF
>TRBV5-1|TRBJ2-7|NA
TGCGCCAGCAGCTGGGGGGCCACGACAGGGACCCAAAATAACGAGCAGTACTTC
CASSWGATTGTQNNEQYF
>TRBV7-2|TRBJ2-7|TRBD1
TGTGCCAGCAGCTCGTGGACAGGGGTTGGGTACGAGCAGTACTTC
CASSSWTGVGYEQYF
>TRBV9|TRBJ2-5|NA
TGTGCCAGCAGAGGGAACGGGGGGACCCAGTACTTC
CASRGNGGTQYF
>TRBV5-1|TRBJ1-1|TRBD1
TGCGCCAGCCAGGGGGGCACTGAAGCTTTCTTT
CASQGGTEAFF
>TRBV7-2|TRBJ2-1|TRBD2
TGTGCCAGCAGCTTAGGGACTAGCGGGAACAATGAGCAGTTCTTC
CASSLGTSGNNEQFF
>TRBV28|TRBJ2-3|TRBD1
TGTGCCAGCAGTACCTGGACAGGGGGCACAGATACGCAGTATTTT
CASSTWTGGTDTQYF